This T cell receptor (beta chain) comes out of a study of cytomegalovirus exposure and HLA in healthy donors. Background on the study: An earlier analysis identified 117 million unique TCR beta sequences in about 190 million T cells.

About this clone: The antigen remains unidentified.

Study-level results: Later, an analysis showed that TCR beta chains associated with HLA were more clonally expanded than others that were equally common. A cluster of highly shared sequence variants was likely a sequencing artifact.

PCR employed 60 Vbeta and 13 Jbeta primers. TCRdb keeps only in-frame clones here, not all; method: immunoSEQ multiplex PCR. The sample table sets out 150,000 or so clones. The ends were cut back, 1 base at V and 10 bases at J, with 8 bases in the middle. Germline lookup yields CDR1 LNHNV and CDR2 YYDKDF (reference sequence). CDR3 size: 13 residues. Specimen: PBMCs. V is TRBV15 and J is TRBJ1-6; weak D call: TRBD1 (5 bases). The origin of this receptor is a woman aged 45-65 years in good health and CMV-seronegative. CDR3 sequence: CATSRVGASPLHF. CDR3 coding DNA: TGTGCCACCAGCAGAGTAGGGGCGTCACCCCTCCACTTT.